The 10 T cell receptor beta chains below all came from one sample that was sequenced in a study of T cells in Graves' hyperthyroidism and ophthalmopathy. TCR beta CDR3 regions were amplified from RNA transcripts. HTBI primers were employed in a first-round RT-PCR of the TCR CDR3. TCRdb re-called the multiplex PCR reads through MiXCR, storing one row per CDR3 protein. The sample lists about 640,000 distinct CDR3 sequences, about a fifth occurring once. Sequenced: blood. All receptors come from a man aged 30 to 45 with Graves' ophthalmopathy.

The sample holds a few counts of this clonotype. This chain joins TRBV19 and TRBJ1-1; TRBD1 aligns across 8 bases. The junction had 4 bases not matched to a gene; V was cut back by 7 bases and J by 0 bases. The CDR3 has 14 amino acids. Germline CDR1 reads LNHDA; CDR2 reads SQIVND (reference sequence). The CDR3: CASMPGGLNTEAFF. In nucleotides, the CDR3 is TGTGCCAGTATGCCAGGGGGCTTGAACACTGAAGCTTTCTTT. Together with reference TRBV19 and TRBJ1-1, the CDR3 gives the full variable domain: DGGITQSPKYLFRKEGQNVTLSCEQNLNHDAMYWYRQDPGQGLRLIYYSQIVNDFQKGDIAEGYSVSREKKESFPLTVTSAQKNPTAFYLCASMPGGLNTEAFFGQGTRLTVV.

This clonotype appeared many times. The chain is built from TRBV30 and TRBJ1-6; 7 bases are a match to TRBD1. The CDR3 is made up of 15 amino acids. CDR1 and CDR2 from the germline V gene are GTSNPN and SVGIG (reference sequence). J lost 7 bases, V lost 1 base, and 7 bases had no gene match. The CDR3 coding sequence is TGTGCCTGGAGTGCCCCGACAGGGTCGAATTCACCCCTCCACTTT. It specifies CAWSAPTGSNSPLHF.

The gene calls are TRBV28 and TRBJ2-7, with a weak D call TRBD2 (6 bases). Trimming shortened V by 5 bases and J by 5 bases, and 10 bases separated the two germline ends. This CDR3 has 12 residues. Germline CDR1 MDHEN, CDR2 SYDVKM. CDR3 in DNA: TGTGCCAGCAGTCCTTGGGAGGACGAGCAGTACTTC. Translation gives CASSPWEDEQYF.

This clonotype was seen ten or more times. The genes are TRBV12-3 or TRBV12-4 and TRBJ2-7; 10 bases match TRBD1. V lost 6 bases and J lost 3; bases outside the gene matches: 5. This CDR3 region has 14 residues. The CDR3 spells CASRQGTGDYEQYF. The DNA for the CDR3 is TGTGCCAGCAGACAAGGGACAGGGGACTACGAGCAGTACTTC.

This clonotype came up a few times. The V and J genes are TRBV6-1 and TRBJ1-1; D unresolved. V was trimmed by 9 bases and J by 4 bases, leaving 12 bases between them. Germline lookup yields CDR1 MNHNS and CDR2 SASEGT. The CDR3 runs to 12 residues. CDR3: CASGVPGTEAFF. As DNA, the CDR3 is TGTGCCAGTGGAGTTCCGGGCACTGAAGCTTTCTTT.

This clonotype was picked up a small number of times. This sequence joins TRBV30 and TRBJ2-3; 7 bases match TRBD1. CDR1 and CDR2 from the germline V gene are GTSNPN and SVGIG (reference sequence). Trimming cost V 6 bases and J 4 bases; bases outside gene matches: 7. CDR3 length equals 13 residues. The CDR3 protein is CACSRGLADTQYF. DNA of the CDR3: TGTGCCTGTTCGAGGGGGCTCGCAGATACGCAGTATTTT.

The chain joins TRBV7-2 to TRBJ1-1; D possibly corresponds to TRBD1 (5 bases). This CDR3 comprises 15 residues. Germline-derived CDR1 and CDR2 are SGHTA and FQGNSA. The V end lost 1 base, the J end lost 0 bases, and 9 bases lay between the germline ends. The CDR3 loop is CASSLEGLVNTEAFF. In DNA, the CDR3 is TGTGCCAGCAGCTTAGAGGGACTGGTGAACACTGAAGCTTTCTTT.

The chain carries TRBV20-1 and TRBJ2-1; maybe TRBD1 (5 bases). Germline lookup yields CDR1 DFQATT and CDR2 SNEGSKA (reference sequence). V lost 2 bases, J lost 7 bases, and 15 bases lay in between. The CDR3 length is 14 residues. The CDR3 region has the DNA TGCAGTGCTAGATTCGGAGCCAGGGTTAATGAGCAGTTCTTC. Protein sequence: CSARFGARVNEQFF.

At least ten counts were recorded for this clonotype. CDR3 in amino acids: CASSFAGGKETQYF. DNA of the CDR3: TGTGCCAGCAGTTTCGCGGGGGGGAAAGAGACCCAGTACTTC. The chain employs TRBV27 and TRBJ2-5; 9 bases map to TRBD2. Germline V gene lookup returns CDR1 MNHEY and CDR2 SMNVEV (reference sequence). The CDR3 runs to 14 residues. V shed 3 bases and J 3 bases; nucleotides not matched to a gene: 2.

This clonotype was observed a single time. A much larger clone lies one base from this, so it may be a read error. J is TRBJ1-2 and V is TRBV2, with D unresolved. This CDR3 has 13 amino acids. Germline CDR1 and CDR2: SNHLY and FYNNEI. V lost 4 bases, J lost 0 bases, and 6 bases lay in between. The CDR3 coding sequence is TGTGCCAGCAGTGTTGGATCTAACTATGGCTACACCTTC. This translates into CASSVGSNYGYTF.